This passage covers 4 T cell receptor beta chains from one sample sequenced in a study of control samples from healthy donors and cancer patients. Produced via immunoSEQ multiplex PCR; TCRdb's table is partial and in-frame only. Of tens of thousands of clones listed, 87% are singletons. Sequenced material: PBMCs. Source of these receptors: a woman aged 50 to 60 with head and neck cancer.

The rearrangement uses TRBV5-1 and TRBJ2-1, with a weak D call TRBD1 (5 bases). Germline V gives CDR1 SGHRS, CDR2 YFSETQ. CDR3 length: 13 residues. The V gene lost 4 bases and the J gene lost 5 bases, with 10 bases spanning the gap. CDR3 loop: CASSQPGNNEQFF. The CDR3 nucleotides read TGCGCCAGCAGCCAACCAGGGAACAATGAGCAGTTCTTC.

This clone has a handful of counts. Germline is not matched at one junction end, which may reflect a read error. V gene TRBV30 combines with J gene TRBJ2-4, with TRBD2 matching 9 bases. The CDR3 length is 15 residues. Germline V gene lookup returns CDR1 GTSNPN and CDR2 SVGIG (reference sequence). The CDR3 is CAWRSPGLAQNIQYF. CDR3 DNA: TGTGCCTGGAGGTCTCCGGGACTAGCCCAAAACATTCAGTACTTC.

This clone is medium-sized within its sample. This rearrangement joins TRBV7-9 to TRBJ2-3; TRBD1 agrees at 7 bases. CDR1 SEHNR and CDR2 FQNEAQ come from the germline V gene (reference sequence). The CDR3 is 17 amino acids. J lost 2 bases, V lost 5 bases, and 13 bases had no gene match. CDR3 protein: CASSPRGRDSITDTQYF. For the CDR3, the DNA is TGTGCCAGCAGCCCCCGAGGTAGGGACAGCATCACAGATACGCAGTATTTT.

This chain joins TRBV7-2 and TRBJ2-3; 9 bases fit TRBD2. Trimming at V came to 1 base and at J to 1 base, leaving 9 bases not matched to a gene. The CDR3 has 18 amino acids. Germline CDR1 SGHTA, CDR2 FQGNSA. The CDR3 sequence: CASSLVAGGSGGTDTQYF. CDR3 sequence (DNA): TGTGCCAGCAGCTTAGTTGCGGGGGGGTCAGGTGGCACAGATACGCAGTATTTT.